A single sample gave rise to the 4 T cell receptor beta chains below, sequenced in a study of cytomegalovirus exposure and HLA in healthy donors. Clones were sequenced by immunoSEQ multiplex PCR, and TCRdb holds only the in-frame ones, with some missing. Of some 230,000 clones detected, 80% to 95% appear once; the ten largest clones hold 0.85% to 1.2%. Sample: PBMCs. Receptors originate from a woman in her late teens or twenties in good health and CMV-seronegative.

The chain joins TRBV30 to TRBJ1-2, with D tentatively TRBD1 (5 bases). V was pared by 5 bases and J by 1 base, with 8 bases between. The germline V gene encodes CDR1 GTSNPN and CDR2 SVGIG (reference sequence). The CDR3 has 12 residues. The CDR3 sequence: CAWDDSNYGYTF. CDR3 sequence (DNA): TGTGCCTGGGATGACAGTAACTATGGCTACACCTTC.

This clone was counted once. V is TRBV4-1 and J is TRBJ2-7, with a tentative D call TRBD1 (5 bases). The germline CDR1 and CDR2 sequences are MGHRA and YSYEKL. The CDR3 is 15 amino acids. V dropped 5 bases and J dropped 7 bases, with 21 bases sitting between them. The CDR3, as DNA: TGCGCCAGCAGCAAAAGGGTACAGGATCTACGAGAGCAGTACTTC. It is translated as CASSKRVQDLREQYF.

This chain connects TRBV6-5 to TRBJ2-7, with TRBD1 matching 11 bases. Germline loops: CDR1 MNHEY, CDR2 SVGAGI. V dropped 2 bases and J dropped 6; count of bases not matched to a gene: 6. The CDR3 spans 15 residues. The DNA for the CDR3 is TGTGCCAGCAGTTACAATGGACAGGGGGCGGTCGAGCAGTACTTC. It codes for CASSYNGQGAVEQYF.

This clone was counted a single time. The chain employs TRBV5-6 and TRBJ1-5; no clear D. The germline V gene encodes CDR1 SGHDT and CDR2 YYEEEE. Deletions cut 0 bases from V and 6 bases from J, with 13 bases between. The CDR3 sequence is 15 residues long. The DNA for the CDR3 is TGTGCCAGCAGCTTGGCGGGGATACCAAGTCAGCCCCAGCATTTT. Amino acid sequence: CASSLAGIPSQPQHF.